This T cell receptor beta chain was recorded in a study of control samples from healthy donors and cancer patients. This CDR3 has 17 amino acids. Trimming stripped 7 bases from V and 4 bases from J, with 25 bases between. Germline V gene data show CDR1 as LNHDA and CDR2 as SQIVND (reference sequence). This clone was seen only once. This table comes from immunoSEQ multiplex PCR, and its TCRdb copy is limited to in-frame clones, with some not included. Seen here are roughly 370,000 clones, approximately 90% observed once, and the top ten hold around 6.4%. The sample was PBMCs. The chain links TRBV19 to TRBJ1-1; a possible D gene is TRBD1 (6 bases). The sequence was obtained from a man aged 40-49 years with head and neck cancer. CDR3 protein: CASMRTWAGAKGTEAFF. DNA for the CDR3: TGTGCCAGTATGAGGACTTGGGCAGGGGCAAAGGGCACTGAAGCTTTCTTT.